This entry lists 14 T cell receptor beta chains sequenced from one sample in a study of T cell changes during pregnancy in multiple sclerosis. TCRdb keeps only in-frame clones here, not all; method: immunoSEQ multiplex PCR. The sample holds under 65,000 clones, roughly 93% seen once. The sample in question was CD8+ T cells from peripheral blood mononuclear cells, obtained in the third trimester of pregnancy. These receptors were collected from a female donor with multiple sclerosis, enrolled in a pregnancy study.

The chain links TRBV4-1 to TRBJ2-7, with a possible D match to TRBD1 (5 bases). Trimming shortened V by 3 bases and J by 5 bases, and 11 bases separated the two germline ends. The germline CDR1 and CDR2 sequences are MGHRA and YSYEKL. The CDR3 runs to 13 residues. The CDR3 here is CASSQAGSHEQYF. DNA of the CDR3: TGCGCCAGCAGCCAGGCAGGGTCCCACGAGCAGTACTTC.

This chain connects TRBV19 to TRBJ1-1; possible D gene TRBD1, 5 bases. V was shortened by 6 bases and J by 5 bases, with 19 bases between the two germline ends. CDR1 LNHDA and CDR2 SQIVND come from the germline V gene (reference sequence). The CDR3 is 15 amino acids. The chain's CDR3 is CASSLIAGEGTEAFF. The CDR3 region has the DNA TGTGCCAGTAGCCTAATAGCGGGGGAGGGGACTGAAGCTTTCTTT.

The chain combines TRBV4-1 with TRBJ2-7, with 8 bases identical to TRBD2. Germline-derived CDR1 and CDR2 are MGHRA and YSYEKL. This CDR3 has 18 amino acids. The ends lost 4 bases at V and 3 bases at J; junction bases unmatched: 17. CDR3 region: CASSPYGRGENRDYEQYF. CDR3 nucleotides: TGCGCCAGCAGCCCCTACGGGCGGGGGGAAAACAGGGACTACGAGCAGTACTTC.

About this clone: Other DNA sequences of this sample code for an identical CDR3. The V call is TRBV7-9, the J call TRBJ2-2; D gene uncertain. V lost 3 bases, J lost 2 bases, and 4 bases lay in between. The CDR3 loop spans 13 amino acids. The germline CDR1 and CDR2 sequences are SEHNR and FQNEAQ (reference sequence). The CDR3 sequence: CASSFSNTGELFF. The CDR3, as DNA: TGTGCCAGCAGCTTTAGCAACACCGGGGAGCTGTTTTTT.

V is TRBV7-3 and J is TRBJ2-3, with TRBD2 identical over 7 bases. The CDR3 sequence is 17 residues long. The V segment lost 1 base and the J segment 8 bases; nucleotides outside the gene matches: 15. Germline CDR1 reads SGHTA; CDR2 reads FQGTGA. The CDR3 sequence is CASSLINGTLWGGTQYF. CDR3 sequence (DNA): TGTGCCAGCAGCTTAATTAACGGGACCCTCTGGGGGGGTACGCAGTATTTT.

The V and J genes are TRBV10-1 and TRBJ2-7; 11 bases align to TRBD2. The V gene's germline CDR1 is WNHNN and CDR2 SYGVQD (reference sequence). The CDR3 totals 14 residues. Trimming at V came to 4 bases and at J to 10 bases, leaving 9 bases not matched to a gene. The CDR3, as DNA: TGCGCCAGCAGTGGGGGGACTAGCGGAGCGCAACAGTACTTC. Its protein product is CASSGGTSGAQQYF.

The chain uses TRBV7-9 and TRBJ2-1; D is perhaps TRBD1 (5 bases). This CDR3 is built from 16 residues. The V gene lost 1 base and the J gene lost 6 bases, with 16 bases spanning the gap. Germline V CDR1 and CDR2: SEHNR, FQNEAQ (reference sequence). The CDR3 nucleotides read TGTGCCAGCAGCTTAGAAGGGCAGGGTGGTTTCAATGAGCAGTTCTTC. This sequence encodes CASSLEGQGGFNEQFF.

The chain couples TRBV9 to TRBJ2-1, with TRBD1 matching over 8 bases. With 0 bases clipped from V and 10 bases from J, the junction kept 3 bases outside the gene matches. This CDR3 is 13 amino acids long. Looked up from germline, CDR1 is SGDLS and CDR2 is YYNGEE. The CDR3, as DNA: TGTGCCAGCAGCGTAGTCGGACAGGGAGAGCAGTTCTTC. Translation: CASSVVGQGEQFF.

The CDR3 reads CASSPRTSGPYEQYF. CDR3 nucleotide sequence: TGTGCCAGCAGCCCCAGGACTAGCGGGCCTTACGAGCAGTACTTC. V gene TRBV5-4 combines with J gene TRBJ2-7; TRBD2 matches at 11 bases. The CDR3 is 15 amino acids. CDR1 is SGHNT, CDR2 YYREEE, per germline (reference sequence). Trimming took 4 bases from V and 4 from J; bases not matched to a gene: 7.

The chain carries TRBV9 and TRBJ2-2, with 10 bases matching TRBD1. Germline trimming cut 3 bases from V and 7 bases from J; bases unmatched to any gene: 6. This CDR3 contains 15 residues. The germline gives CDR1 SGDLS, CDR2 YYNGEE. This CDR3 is CASSARQGAVGELFF. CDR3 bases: TGTGCCAGCAGCGCACGACAGGGGGCGGTCGGGGAGCTGTTTTTT. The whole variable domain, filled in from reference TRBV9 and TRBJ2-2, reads DSGVTQTPKHLITATGQRVTLRCSPRSGDLSVYWYQQSLDQGLQFLIQYYNGEERAKGNILERFSAQQFPDLHSELNLSSLELGDSALYFCASSARQGAVGELFFGEGSRLTVL.

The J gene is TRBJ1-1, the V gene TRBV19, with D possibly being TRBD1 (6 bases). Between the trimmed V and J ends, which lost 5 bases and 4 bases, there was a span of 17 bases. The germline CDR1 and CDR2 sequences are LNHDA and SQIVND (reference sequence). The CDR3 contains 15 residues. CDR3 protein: CASSETGFGSTEAFF. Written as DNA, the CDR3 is TGTGCCAGTAGTGAAACAGGGTTCGGGTCCACTGAAGCTTTCTTT.

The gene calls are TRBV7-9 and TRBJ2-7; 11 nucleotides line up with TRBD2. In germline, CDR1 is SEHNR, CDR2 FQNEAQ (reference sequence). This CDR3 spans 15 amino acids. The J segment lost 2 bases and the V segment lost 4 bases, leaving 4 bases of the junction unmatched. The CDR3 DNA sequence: TGTGCCAGCAGCTCCGGGACTAGCGGACCCTACGAGCAGTACTTC. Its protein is CASSSGTSGPYEQYF.

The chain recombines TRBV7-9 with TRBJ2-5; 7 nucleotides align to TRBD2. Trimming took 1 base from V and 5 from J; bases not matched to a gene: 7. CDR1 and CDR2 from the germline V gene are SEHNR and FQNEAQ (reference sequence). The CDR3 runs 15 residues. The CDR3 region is CASSLELAIWETQYF. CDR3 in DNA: TGTGCCAGCAGCTTAGAACTAGCGATTTGGGAGACCCAGTACTTC.

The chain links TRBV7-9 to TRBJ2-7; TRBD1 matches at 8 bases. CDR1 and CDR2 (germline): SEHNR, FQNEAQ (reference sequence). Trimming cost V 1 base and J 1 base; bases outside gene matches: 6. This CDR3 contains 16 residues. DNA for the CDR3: TGTGCCAGCAGCTTAGTCGGGACAGGATCTTCCTACGAGCAGTACTTC. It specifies CASSLVGTGSSYEQYF.